This TCR beta chain was sequenced for a study of response to subunit inactivated influenza vaccine. The study, taken as a whole, reports: A suggestion made by the authors is that each seasonal influenza vaccination recruits few new T cells.

TCRdb re-derived calls from the RT-PCR reads in MiXCR, one entry per CDR3 protein. There are roughly 670,000 distinct CDR3 sequences in the sample; 14% occur only once, and 7.6% lies in the top ten. A word on this clonotype: What it binds is not known.

Sequenced here: PBMCs from blood, sampled 14 days before vaccination. The TCR comes from a man between 50 and 59 years old who received an inactivated influenza vaccine.

The CDR3 reads CASRSGLDGYTF. Written as DNA, the CDR3 is TGTGCCAGCAGATCGGGGTTGGATGGCTACACCTTC. V usage is TRBV6-2 or TRBV6-3 and J usage is TRBJ1-2; no clear D. The CDR3 has 12 amino acids. V was shortened by 6 bases and J by 6 bases, with 11 bases between the two germline ends. Germline CDR1 reads MNHEY; CDR2 reads SVGEGT.